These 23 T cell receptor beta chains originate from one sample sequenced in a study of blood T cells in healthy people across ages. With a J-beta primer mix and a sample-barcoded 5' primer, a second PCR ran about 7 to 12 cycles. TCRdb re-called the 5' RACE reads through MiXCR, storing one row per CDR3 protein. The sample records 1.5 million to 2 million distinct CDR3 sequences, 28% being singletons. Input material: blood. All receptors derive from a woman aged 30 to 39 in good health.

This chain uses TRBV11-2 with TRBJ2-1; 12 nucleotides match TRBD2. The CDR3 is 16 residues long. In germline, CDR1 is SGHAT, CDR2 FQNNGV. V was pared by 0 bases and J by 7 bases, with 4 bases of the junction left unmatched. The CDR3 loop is CASSLELAGGSNEQFF. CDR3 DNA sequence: TGTGCCAGCAGCTTAGAACTAGCGGGAGGATCTAATGAGCAGTTCTTC.

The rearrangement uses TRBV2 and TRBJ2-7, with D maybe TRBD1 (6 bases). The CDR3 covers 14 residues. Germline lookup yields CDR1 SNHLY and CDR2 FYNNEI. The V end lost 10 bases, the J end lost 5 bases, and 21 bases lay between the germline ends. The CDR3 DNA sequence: TGTGCCATCCTTAAATGGGGGCTACAGGACGAGCAGTACTTC. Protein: CAILKWGLQDEQYF.

CDR3 nucleotides: TGTGCCAGCAGTTCCCTACTATCCTACTCCTACGAGCAGTTCTTC. It encodes CASSSLLSYSYEQFF. The chain carries TRBV28 and TRBJ2-1, with D uncertain. This CDR3 has 15 amino acids. Germline V gene sequence: CDR1 MDHEN, CDR2 SYDVKM. The V end was cut by 4 bases, the J end by 10 bases, with 20 bases between.

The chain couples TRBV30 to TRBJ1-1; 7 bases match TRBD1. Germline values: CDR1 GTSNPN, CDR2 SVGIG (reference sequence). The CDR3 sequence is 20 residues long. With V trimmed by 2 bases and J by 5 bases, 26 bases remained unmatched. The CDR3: CAWSPTGTDALEVGGTEAFF. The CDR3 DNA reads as TGTGCCTGGAGTCCGACCGGGACAGACGCTCTAGAAGTAGGTGGGACTGAAGCTTTCTTT.

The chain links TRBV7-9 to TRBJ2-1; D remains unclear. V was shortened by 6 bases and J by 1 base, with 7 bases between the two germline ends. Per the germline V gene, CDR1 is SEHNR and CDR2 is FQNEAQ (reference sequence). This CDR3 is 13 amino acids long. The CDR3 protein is CASSRESYNEQFF. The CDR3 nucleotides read TGTGCCAGCAGTAGAGAGTCCTACAATGAGCAGTTCTTC.

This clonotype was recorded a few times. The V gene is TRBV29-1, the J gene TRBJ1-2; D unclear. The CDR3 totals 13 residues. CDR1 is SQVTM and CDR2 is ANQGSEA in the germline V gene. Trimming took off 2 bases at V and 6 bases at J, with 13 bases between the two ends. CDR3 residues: CSVENPGQDGYTF. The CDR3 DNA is TGCAGCGTTGAAAACCCGGGCCAAGATGGCTACACCTTC.

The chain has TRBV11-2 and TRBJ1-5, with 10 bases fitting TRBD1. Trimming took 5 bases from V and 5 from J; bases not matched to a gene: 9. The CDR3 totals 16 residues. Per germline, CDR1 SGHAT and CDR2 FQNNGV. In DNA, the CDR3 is TGTGCCAGCAGCCCGGGGACAGGGGTTGGAGATCAGCCCCAGCATTTT. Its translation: CASSPGTGVGDQPQHF.

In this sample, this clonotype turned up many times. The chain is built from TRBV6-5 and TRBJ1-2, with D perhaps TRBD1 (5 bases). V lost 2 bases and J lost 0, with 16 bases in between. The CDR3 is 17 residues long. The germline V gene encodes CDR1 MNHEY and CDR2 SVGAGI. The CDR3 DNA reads TGTGCCAGCAGTTACAGTGGGACGACCAAAGCTAACTATGGCTACACCTTC. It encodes CASSYSGTTKANYGYTF.

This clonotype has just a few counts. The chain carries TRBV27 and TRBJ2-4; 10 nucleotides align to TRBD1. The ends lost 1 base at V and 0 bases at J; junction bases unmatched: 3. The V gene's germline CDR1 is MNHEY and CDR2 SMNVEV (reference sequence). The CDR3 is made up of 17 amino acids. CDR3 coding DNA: TGTGCCAGCAGTTTATTCGGACAGGGGGTAGCCAAAAACATTCAGTACTTC. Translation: CASSLFGQGVAKNIQYF.

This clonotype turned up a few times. The CDR3 loop is CSVERMDRGRETQYF. The CDR3 bases are TGCAGCGTTGAAAGAATGGACAGGGGGCGTGAGACCCAGTACTTC. V is TRBV29-1 and J is TRBJ2-5; TRBD1 agrees at 11 bases. The CDR3 contains 15 residues. The germline V gene encodes CDR1 SQVTM and CDR2 ANQGSEA. V trimming: 2 bases; J trimming: 5 bases; junction bases outside the gene matches: 7.

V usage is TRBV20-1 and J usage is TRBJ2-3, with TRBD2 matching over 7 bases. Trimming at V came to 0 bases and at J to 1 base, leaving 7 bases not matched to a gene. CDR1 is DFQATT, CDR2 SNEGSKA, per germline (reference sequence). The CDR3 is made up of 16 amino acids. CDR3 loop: CSARDSERGGTDTQYF. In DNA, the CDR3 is TGCAGTGCTAGAGATAGCGAGCGGGGAGGCACAGATACGCAGTATTTT.

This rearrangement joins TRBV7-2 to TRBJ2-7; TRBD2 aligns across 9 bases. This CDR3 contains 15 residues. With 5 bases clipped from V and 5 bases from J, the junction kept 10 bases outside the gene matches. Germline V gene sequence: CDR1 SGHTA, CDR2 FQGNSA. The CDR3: CASSLPAGGPHEQYF. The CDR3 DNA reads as TGTGCCAGCAGCCTCCCAGCGGGAGGCCCCCACGAGCAGTACTTC.

Here the CDR3 DNA reads TGTGCCAGCAGCAAAGCGGGGATGACCGGGGAGCTGTTTTTT. The encoded protein is CASSKAGMTGELFF. The chain has TRBV21-1 and TRBJ2-2. TRBV21-1 is annotated as a pseudogene. This CDR3 spans 14 amino acids.

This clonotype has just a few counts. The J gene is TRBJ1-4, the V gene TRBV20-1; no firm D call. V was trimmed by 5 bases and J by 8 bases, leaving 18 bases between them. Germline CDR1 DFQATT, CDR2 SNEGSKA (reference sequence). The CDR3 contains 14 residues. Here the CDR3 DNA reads TGCAGTGCTTCAACCGGGCGTTTAGGAGAAAAACTGTTTTTT. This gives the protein CSASTGRLGEKLFF.

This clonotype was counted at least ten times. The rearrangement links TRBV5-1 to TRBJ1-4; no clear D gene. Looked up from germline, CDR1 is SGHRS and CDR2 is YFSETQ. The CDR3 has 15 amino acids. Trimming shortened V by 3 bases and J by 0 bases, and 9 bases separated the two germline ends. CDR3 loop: CASSYSGTTNEKLFF. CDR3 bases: TGCGCCAGCAGCTATTCCGGGACAACTAATGAAAAACTGTTTTTT.

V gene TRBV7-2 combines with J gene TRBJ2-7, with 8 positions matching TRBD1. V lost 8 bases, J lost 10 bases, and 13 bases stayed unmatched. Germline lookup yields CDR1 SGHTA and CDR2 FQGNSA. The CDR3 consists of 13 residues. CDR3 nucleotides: TGTGCCAGCGCCCAGCAGGGGGCTGAGGCCCAGTACTTC. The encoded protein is CASAQQGAEAQYF.

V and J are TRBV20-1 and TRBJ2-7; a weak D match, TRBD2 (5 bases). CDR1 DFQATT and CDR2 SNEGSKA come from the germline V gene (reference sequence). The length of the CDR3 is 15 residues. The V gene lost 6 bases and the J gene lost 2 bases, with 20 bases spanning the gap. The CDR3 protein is CSAVGWASSTYEQYF. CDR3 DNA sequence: TGCAGTGCCGTTGGCTGGGCTAGCTCTACCTACGAGCAGTACTTC.

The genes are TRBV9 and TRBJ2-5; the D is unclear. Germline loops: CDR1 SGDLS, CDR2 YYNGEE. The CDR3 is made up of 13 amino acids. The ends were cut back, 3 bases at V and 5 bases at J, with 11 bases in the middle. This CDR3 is CASSGSLQETQYF. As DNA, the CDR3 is TGTGCCAGCAGCGGGAGTTTACAGGAGACCCAGTACTTC. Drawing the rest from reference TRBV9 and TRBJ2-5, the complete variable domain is DSGVTQTPKHLITATGQRVTLRCSPRSGDLSVYWYQQSLDQGLQFLIQYYNGEERAKGNILERFSAQQFPDLHSELNLSSLELGDSALYFCASSGSLQETQYFGPGTRLLVL.

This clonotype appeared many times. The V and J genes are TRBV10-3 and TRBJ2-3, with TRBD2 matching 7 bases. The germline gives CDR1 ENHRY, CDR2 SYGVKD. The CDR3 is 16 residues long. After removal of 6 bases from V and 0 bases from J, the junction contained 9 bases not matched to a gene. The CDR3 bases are TGTGCCATCAGGGGGGGAAGCGGGGTAAGCACAGATACGCAGTATTTT. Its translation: CAIRGGSGVSTDTQYF.

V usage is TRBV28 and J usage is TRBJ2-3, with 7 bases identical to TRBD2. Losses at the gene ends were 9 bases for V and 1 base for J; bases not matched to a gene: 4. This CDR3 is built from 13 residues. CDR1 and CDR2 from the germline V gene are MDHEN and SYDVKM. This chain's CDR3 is CASLGRGTDTQYF. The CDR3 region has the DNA TGTGCCAGTTTGGGGAGGGGCACAGATACGCAGTATTTT.

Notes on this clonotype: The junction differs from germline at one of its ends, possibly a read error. The CDR3 reads CASSLAHVQGTQYF. The CDR3 DNA sequence: TGTGCCAGCAGCTTAGCGCATGTGCAAGGGACCCAGTACTTC. The V and J genes are TRBV7-2 and TRBJ2-7; D is uncertain. The J call is uncertain, as TRBJ2-5 better fits the DNA end. Per germline, CDR1 SGHTA and CDR2 FQGNSA. The CDR3 contains 14 residues.

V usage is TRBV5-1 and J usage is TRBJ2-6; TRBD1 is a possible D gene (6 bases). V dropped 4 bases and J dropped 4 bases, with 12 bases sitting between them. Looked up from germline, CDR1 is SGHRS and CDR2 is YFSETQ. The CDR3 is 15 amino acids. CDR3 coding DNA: TGCGCCAGCAGCCCGTGGCAGGGGGGGGCCAACGTCCTGACTTTC. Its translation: CASSPWQGGANVLTF.

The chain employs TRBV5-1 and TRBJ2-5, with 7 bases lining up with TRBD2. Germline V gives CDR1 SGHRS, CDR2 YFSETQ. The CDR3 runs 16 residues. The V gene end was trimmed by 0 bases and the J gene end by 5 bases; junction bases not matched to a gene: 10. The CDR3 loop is CASSLAGLVVGETQYF. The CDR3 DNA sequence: TGCGCCAGCAGCTTGGCCGGACTAGTCGTAGGGGAGACCCAGTACTTC. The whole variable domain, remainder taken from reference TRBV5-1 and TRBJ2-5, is KAGVTQTPRYLIKTRGQQVTLSCSPISGHRSVSWYQQTPGQGLQFLFEYFSETQRNKGNFPGRFSGRQFSNSRSEMNVSTLELGDSALYLCASSLAGLVVGETQYFGPGTRLLVL.